This TCR beta chain was obtained from a study of CD8 T cells in Susac syndrome. Study-wide points: Among people with Susac, CD8+ clonal expansion was greatest in TEMRA cells and active patients.

About this clonotype: Antigen specificity is unknown.

TEMRA cells were enriched by FACS, and CD4+ and CD8+ T cells were negatively isolated. Reverse transcription of roughly 0.5 to 1 ug RNA used random hexamers. TCRdb reprocessed the immunoSEQ multiplex PCR reads via MiXCR and lists one record per CDR3 protein. The sample has about 130,000 distinct CDR3 sequences; 95% are singletons. Sequencing used CD8+ T cells from PBMCs. This clonotype originated in a human donor with Susac syndrome.

The CDR3 nucleotides read TGTGCCAGCAGCTTAGGGACTAGCGCCGACGAGCAGTACTTC. This translates into CASSLGTSADEQYF. The rearrangement joins TRBV13 to TRBJ2-7; 8 bases map to TRBD2. V dropped 0 bases and J dropped 5; count of bases not matched to a gene: 3. The germline V gene encodes CDR1 PRHDT and CDR2 FYEKMQ (reference sequence). The CDR3 sequence is 14 residues long.